In its sample, the clone carrying this T cell receptor (beta chain) was seen many times. The data originate from a study of T cells in Graves' hyperthyroidism and ophthalmopathy. Regions amplified from RNA transcripts were the TCR beta CDR3 regions. The TCR CDR3 was amplified in a first-round RT-PCR using the HTBI primer set. In TCRdb, the multiplex PCR reads were re-called with MiXCR into one record per CDR3 protein. Of roughly 800,000 distinct CDR3 sequences in the sample, over 35% were seen once. Those with hyperthyroidism were 18 to 65 years old, newly diagnosed, and ill for under 2 months. Patients showing uncontrolled infection, other autoimmune disease, pregnancy or lactation were ineligible. V lost 0 bases and J 4 bases, leaving 7 bases between the germline ends. The V gene's germline CDR1 is SGHRS and CDR2 YFSETQ. The CDR3 loop spans 14 amino acids.

The TCR originated in a man aged 18 to 29 with Graves' hyperthyroidism. The chain links TRBV5-1 to TRBJ2-2, with unresolved D. The sequenced sample consisted of blood. The CDR3: CASSLAQRTGELFF. The CDR3 DNA sequence: TGCGCCAGCAGCTTGGCACAGCGCACCGGGGAGCTGTTTTTT.